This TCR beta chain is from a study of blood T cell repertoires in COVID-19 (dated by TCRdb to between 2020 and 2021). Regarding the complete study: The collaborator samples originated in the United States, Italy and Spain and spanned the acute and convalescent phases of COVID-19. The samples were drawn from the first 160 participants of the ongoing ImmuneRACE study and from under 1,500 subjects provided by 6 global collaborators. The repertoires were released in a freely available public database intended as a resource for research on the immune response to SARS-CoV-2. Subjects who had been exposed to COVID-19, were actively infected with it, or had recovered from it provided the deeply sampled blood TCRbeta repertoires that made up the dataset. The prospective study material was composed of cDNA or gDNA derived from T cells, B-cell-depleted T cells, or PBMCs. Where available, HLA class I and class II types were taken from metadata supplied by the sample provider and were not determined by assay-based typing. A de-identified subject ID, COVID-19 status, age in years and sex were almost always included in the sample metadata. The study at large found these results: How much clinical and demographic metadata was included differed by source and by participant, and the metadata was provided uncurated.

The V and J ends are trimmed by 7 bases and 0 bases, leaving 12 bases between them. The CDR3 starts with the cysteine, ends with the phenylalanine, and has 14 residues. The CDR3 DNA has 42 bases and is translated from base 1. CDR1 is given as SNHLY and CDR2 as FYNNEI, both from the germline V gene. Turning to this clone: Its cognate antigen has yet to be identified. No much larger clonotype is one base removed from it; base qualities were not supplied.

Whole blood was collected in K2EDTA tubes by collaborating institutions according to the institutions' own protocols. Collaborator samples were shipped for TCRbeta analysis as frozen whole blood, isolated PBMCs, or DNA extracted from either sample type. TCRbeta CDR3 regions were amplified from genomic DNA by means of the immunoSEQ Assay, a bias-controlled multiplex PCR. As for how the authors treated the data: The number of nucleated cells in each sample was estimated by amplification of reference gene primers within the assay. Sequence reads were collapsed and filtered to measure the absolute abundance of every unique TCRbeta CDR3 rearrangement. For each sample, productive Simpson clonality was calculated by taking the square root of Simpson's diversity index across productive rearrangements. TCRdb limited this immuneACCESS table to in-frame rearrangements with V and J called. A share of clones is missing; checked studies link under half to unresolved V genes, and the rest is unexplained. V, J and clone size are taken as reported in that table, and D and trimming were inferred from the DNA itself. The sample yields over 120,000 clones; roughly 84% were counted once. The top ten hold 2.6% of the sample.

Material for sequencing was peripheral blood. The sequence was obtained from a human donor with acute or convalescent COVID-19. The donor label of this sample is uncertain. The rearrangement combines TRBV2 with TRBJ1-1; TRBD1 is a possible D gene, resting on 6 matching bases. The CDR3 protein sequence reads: CASTRGGMNTEAFF. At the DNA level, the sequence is TGTGCCAGCACCCGGGGGGGCATGAACACTGAAGCTTTCTTT.